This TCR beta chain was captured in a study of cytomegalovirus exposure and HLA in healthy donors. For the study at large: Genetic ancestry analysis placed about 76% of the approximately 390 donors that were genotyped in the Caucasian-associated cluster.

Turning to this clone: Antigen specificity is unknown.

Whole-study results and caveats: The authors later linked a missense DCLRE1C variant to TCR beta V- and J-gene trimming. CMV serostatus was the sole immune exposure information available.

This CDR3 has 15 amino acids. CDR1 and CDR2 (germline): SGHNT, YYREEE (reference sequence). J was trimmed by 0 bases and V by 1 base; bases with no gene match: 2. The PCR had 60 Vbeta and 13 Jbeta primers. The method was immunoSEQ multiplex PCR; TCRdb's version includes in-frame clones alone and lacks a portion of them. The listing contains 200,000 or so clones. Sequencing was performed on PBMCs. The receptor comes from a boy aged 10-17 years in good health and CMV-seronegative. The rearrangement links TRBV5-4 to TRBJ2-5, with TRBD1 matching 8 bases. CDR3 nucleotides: TGTGCCAGCAGCTTGAACAGGGGGAACCAAGAGACCCAGTACTTC. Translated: CASSLNRGNQETQYF.